The T cell receptor (beta chain) described here comes from a study of T cells after yellow fever vaccination. The length of the CDR3 is 13 residues. The V end was cut by 0 bases, the J end by 5 bases, with 8 bases between. Germline V gene data show CDR1 as SGHRS and CDR2 as YFSETQ. TCRdb re-analysed the 5' RACE reads in MiXCR, keeping a single row per CDR3 protein. Of 310,000 or so distinct CDR3 sequences in the sample, around 4% were seen once. The source was PBMCs, collected on the day of the yellow fever booster vaccination. The genes are TRBV5-1 and TRBJ1-1, with D hard to call. This TCR was recovered from a man aged 18 to 29 who received the YFV17D yellow fever vaccine. CDR3 bases: TGCGCCAGCAGCTTGGCCGCCGAGACTGAAGCTTTCTTT. Its protein product is CASSLAAETEAFF.